The next 24 T cell receptor beta chains were all read from a single sample in a study of cytomegalovirus exposure and HLA in healthy donors. Produced via immunoSEQ multiplex PCR; TCRdb's table is partial and in-frame only. The data show tens of thousands of clones, around nine tenths seen once. Specimen: PBMCs. These receptor sequences come from a woman between 18 and 30 years old in good health and CMV-seropositive.

The V call is TRBV2, the J call TRBJ2-7, with D perhaps TRBD1 (6 bases). Trimming shortened V by 5 bases and J by 6 bases, and 11 bases separated the two germline ends. Germline V lookup: CDR1 SNHLY, CDR2 FYNNEI. CDR3 size: 12 residues. The DNA of the CDR3 is TGTGCCAGCAGTACACAGGGAGTCGAGCAGTACTTC. It encodes CASSTQGVEQYF.

The chain uses TRBV9 and TRBJ2-1, with TRBD1 matching 8 bases. This CDR3 region has 17 residues. CDR1 and CDR2 from the germline V gene are SGDLS and YYNGEE. V was pared by 0 bases and J by 6 bases, with 11 bases of the junction left unmatched. CDR3 sequence: CASSVAPDRETLNEQFF. CDR3 coding DNA: TGTGCCAGCAGCGTAGCCCCGGACAGGGAAACTCTCAATGAGCAGTTCTTC.

This clone was counted between two and nine times. The DNA for the CDR3 is TGTGCCACCAGCAGGGGACAGGGTCTAAATAATTCACCCCTCCACTTT. Translated: CATSRGQGLNNSPLHF. J is TRBJ1-6 and V is TRBV15; TRBD1 agrees at 9 bases. The CDR3 runs to 16 residues. The germline V gene has CDR1 LNHNV and CDR2 YYDKDF (reference sequence). The V segment lost 3 bases and the J segment 5 bases; nucleotides outside the gene matches: 5. Based on the CDR3 plus reference TRBV15 and TRBJ1-6, the full variable domain is DAMVIQNPRYQVTQFGKPVTLSCSQTLNHNVMYWYQQKSSQAPKLLFHYYDKDFNNEADTPDNFQSRRPNTSFCFLDIRSPGLGDTAMYLCATSRGQGLNNSPLHFGNGTRLTVT.

The V and J genes are TRBV29-1 and TRBJ2-7; D possibly corresponds to TRBD1 (6 bases). The length of the CDR3 is 11 residues. Trimming took 6 bases from V and 3 from J, leaving 9 bases between them. Germline CDR1 and CDR2: SQVTM and ANQGSEA. The DNA for the CDR3 is TGCAGCGTCGAACAGGGCTACGAGCAGTACTTC. This gives the protein CSVEQGYEQYF.

This rearrangement joins TRBV19 to TRBJ2-7, with 9 bases that match TRBD1. This CDR3 is built from 15 residues. CDR1 is LNHDA and CDR2 is SQIVND in the germline V gene (reference sequence). Losses at the gene ends were 3 bases for V and 3 bases for J; bases not matched to a gene: 6. The CDR3 loop is CASSIPVDRGYEQYF. The CDR3 bases are TGTGCCAGTAGTATCCCCGTGGACAGGGGCTACGAGCAGTACTTC. Supplemented by reference TRBV19 and TRBJ2-7, the full variable domain reads DGGITQSPKYLFRKEGQNVTLSCEQNLNHDAMYWYRQDPGQGLRLIYYSQIVNDFQKGDIAEGYSVSREKKESFPLTVTSAQKNPTAFYLCASSIPVDRGYEQYFGPGTRLTVT.

The chain combines TRBV30 with TRBJ1-5; TRBD1 might be the D (5 bases). The CDR3 has 15 amino acids. V was cut by 2 bases and J by 2 bases, with 13 bases left in between. The germline CDR1 and CDR2 sequences are GTSNPN and SVGIG (reference sequence). CDR3 amino acids: CAWSLFKGGNQPQHF. The CDR3 nucleotides read TGTGCCTGGAGTCTCTTTAAAGGGGGCAATCAGCCCCAGCATTTT.

This chain links TRBV2 with TRBJ1-1; D gene unclear. V lost 3 bases and J 3 bases, leaving 11 bases between the germline ends. This CDR3 is built from 14 residues. Germline CDR1 and CDR2: SNHLY and FYNNEI. The CDR3 loop is CASSEPGWDTEAFF. CDR3 nucleotide sequence: TGTGCCAGCAGTGAGCCCGGGTGGGACACTGAAGCTTTCTTT.

This rearrangement joins TRBV7-6 to TRBJ2-2, with D possibly matching TRBD1 (5 bases). CDR1 is SGHVS and CDR2 is FNYEAQ in the germline V gene. There are 18 residues in the CDR3. Deletions cut 2 bases from V and 5 bases from J, with 21 bases between. In nucleotides, the CDR3 is TGTGCCAGCAGCTTAATCTCGGCAGGACAAAAAAGTACCGGGGAGCTGTTTTTT. Residues: CASSLISAGQKSTGELFF.

This clone was recorded a few times. CDR3 sequence (DNA): TGCGCCAGCACAACCACAGGGGGCGACTATGGCTACACCTTC. As protein: CASTTTGGDYGYTF. The chain employs TRBV4-1 and TRBJ1-2; 9 positions match TRBD1. J gave up 3 bases and V 7 bases, and 6 bases lay outside the gene matches. The CDR3 is 14 residues long. Germline V gene sequence: CDR1 MGHRA, CDR2 YSYEKL.

The CDR3 reads CASSHPQSYEQYF. For the CDR3, the DNA is TGTGCCAGTAGCCACCCCCAGTCCTACGAGCAGTACTTC. V gene TRBV19 combines with J gene TRBJ2-7; D not resolved. Germline lookup yields CDR1 LNHDA and CDR2 SQIVND (reference sequence). The ends were cut back, 6 bases at V and 1 base at J, with 10 bases in the middle. This CDR3 is built from 13 residues.

The CDR3 here is CASSTLAGGLGELFF. CDR3 DNA sequence: TGTGCCAGCAGCACACTAGCGGGGGGGCTCGGGGAGCTGTTTTTT. The chain carries TRBV5-6 and TRBJ2-2, with 13 bases that match TRBD2. CDR1 and CDR2 from the germline V gene are SGHDT and YYEEEE. The V segment lost 4 bases and the J segment 7 bases; nucleotides outside the gene matches: 4. The CDR3 covers 15 residues.

The chain joins TRBV4-2 to TRBJ2-1, with 8 positions matching TRBD2. V lost 0 bases, J lost 3 bases, and 7 bases stayed unmatched. Germline CDR1 reads LGHNA; CDR2 reads YNFKEQ. The CDR3 spans 17 residues. The CDR3 sequence: CASSQEASGLNYNEQFF. CDR3 bases: TGTGCCAGCAGCCAAGAAGCTAGCGGGTTGAACTACAATGAGCAGTTCTTC.

The chain has TRBV19 and TRBJ1-4; 10 positions agree with TRBD1. Germline-derived CDR1 and CDR2 are LNHDA and SQIVND (reference sequence). V lost 3 bases to trimming and J lost 7 bases; unmatched junction nucleotides: 11. CDR3 size: 17 residues. The CDR3, as DNA: TGTGCCAGTAGTATTACCACCGCCGGGACAGGGGTTGAAAAACTGTTTTTT. Residues: CASSITTAGTGVEKLFF.

The rearrangement uses TRBV2 and TRBJ2-4; 9 bases fit TRBD1. Losses at the gene ends were 3 bases for V and 0 bases for J; bases not matched to a gene: 3. This CDR3 spans 16 amino acids. Germline CDR1 and CDR2: SNHLY and FYNNEI. The chain's CDR3 is CASSDDRGLAKNIQYF. CDR3 nucleotides: TGTGCCAGCAGTGATGACAGGGGGTTAGCCAAAAACATTCAGTACTTC.

This chain joins TRBV4-1 and TRBJ2-7; D is possibly TRBD1 (5 bases). CDR1 is MGHRA and CDR2 is YSYEKL in the germline V gene. Trimming removed 2 bases at V and 3 bases at J, with 14 bases between. CDR3 size: 15 residues. CDR3 loop: CASSQNQQGHYEQYF. The DNA for the CDR3 is TGCGCCAGCAGCCAAAATCAGCAGGGTCACTACGAGCAGTACTTC.

CDR3 amino acids: CASSSGGSSYNEQFF. CDR3 nucleotides: TGTGCCAGCAGCTCAGGGGGGAGCTCCTACAATGAGCAGTTCTTC. The chain links TRBV9 to TRBJ2-1; perhaps TRBD1 as D (7 bases). Germline-derived CDR1 and CDR2 are SGDLS and YYNGEE. Trimming cost V 4 bases and J 0 bases, with 11 bases left between them. CDR3 length equals 15 residues.

The chain has TRBV28 and TRBJ2-4; TRBD2 matches at 12 bases. The V gene's germline CDR1 is MDHEN and CDR2 SYDVKM. The CDR3 extends over 18 amino acids. The ends lost 5 bases at V and 0 bases at J; junction bases unmatched: 8. The CDR3: CASSLGLAGSLAKNIQYF. DNA for the CDR3: TGTGCCAGCAGTCTCGGACTAGCGGGATCCCTAGCCAAAAACATTCAGTACTTC.

The CDR3 DNA reads as TGTGCCAGCAGCAGGACAGGGAGCCTTTTCTCCTACAATGAGCAGTTCTTC. Translation gives CASSRTGSLFSYNEQFF. V usage is TRBV5-6 and J usage is TRBJ2-1; 8 bases are shared with TRBD1. V shed 4 bases, J shed 0 bases, and the junction held 9 bases outside the gene matches. This CDR3 is built from 17 residues. The germline V gene encodes CDR1 SGHDT and CDR2 YYEEEE.

The chain employs TRBV19 and TRBJ1-3; D remains unclear. Trimming pared 7 bases from V and 2 bases from J, leaving 9 bases between. The CDR3 has 13 residues. Germline V gives CDR1 LNHDA, CDR2 SQIVND (reference sequence). CDR3 residues: CASTPSAGNTIYF. The DNA of the CDR3 is TGTGCCAGTACCCCCTCTGCTGGAAACACCATATATTTT.

The rearrangement uses TRBV5-4 and TRBJ1-1, with 9 nucleotides matching TRBD1. V dropped 6 bases and J dropped 0; count of bases not matched to a gene: 12. CDR3 length equals 17 residues. From germline, CDR1 is SGHNT and CDR2 YYREEE (reference sequence). CDR3 region: CASTNPGTGHLNTEAFF. CDR3 nucleotide sequence: TGTGCCAGCACGAACCCTGGGACAGGGCACCTGAACACTGAAGCTTTCTTT.

CDR3 loop: CASSLRDRGSYNEQFF. CDR3 DNA sequence: TGTGCCAGCAGCCTCCGGGACAGGGGCTCCTACAATGAGCAGTTCTTC. This chain uses TRBV28 with TRBJ2-1; 10 nucleotides match TRBD1. The V and J ends lost 6 bases and 0 bases, in that order; junction bases with no gene match: 5. The CDR3 totals 16 residues. Germline CDR1 and CDR2: MDHEN and SYDVKM.

The chain recombines TRBV6-5 with TRBJ2-3, with 9 bases lining up with TRBD1. The J segment lost 3 bases and the V segment lost 4 bases, leaving 2 bases of the junction unmatched. Germline V gives CDR1 MNHEY, CDR2 SVGAGI. The CDR3 contains 14 residues. CDR3 bases: TGTGCCAGCAGTTCGACAGGGGGTACAGATACGCAGTATTTT. As protein: CASSSTGGTDTQYF.

This clone is deemed medium-sized. This chain connects TRBV6-4 to TRBJ2-1, with 8 bases fitting TRBD2. CDR1 is MRHNA, CDR2 SNTAGT, per germline. V lost 2 bases to trimming and J lost 7 bases; unmatched junction nucleotides: 4. The length of the CDR3 is 14 residues. This chain's CDR3 is CASSDAIAGNEQFF. In DNA, the CDR3 is TGTGCCAGCAGTGACGCGATAGCGGGAAATGAGCAGTTCTTC.

V and J are TRBV30 and TRBJ2-7; 11 positions agree with TRBD1. V lost 3 bases and J lost 2; bases outside the gene matches: 9. The CDR3 loop spans 16 amino acids. Germline CDR1 is GTSNPN and CDR2 is SVGIG (reference sequence). The CDR3 is CAWRPGGGQGAYEQYF. DNA of the CDR3: TGTGCCTGGAGACCCGGGGGGGGACAGGGGGCCTACGAGCAGTACTTC.